This entry describes one T cell receptor beta chain. Its target is unknown. Extracted RNA was reverse transcribed, and the resulting cDNA served as sequencing template. The protocol was immunoSEQ multiplex PCR, while the TCRdb copy is restricted to in-frame clones and leaves out a portion. The sample records 200,000 to 250,000 clones, under 70% being singletons. Treatment in this sample: oral pan-JAK inhibitor, 5-10 mg twice daily. V lost 4 bases and J lost 9; bases outside the gene matches: 19. The CDR3 has 17 amino acids. Germline CDR1 SGHRS, CDR2 YFSETQ. This specimen comes from a study of CD8+ T cells in alopecia areata. Study observations and caveats: Possibly because of HLA-related factors, TCR sharing was less clear across patients than in mice.

The sequences come from CD4+ T cells sorted from blood, collected around week 44, from a patient treated with tofacitinib. The rearrangement links TRBV5-1 to TRBJ1-1, with 9 bases fitting TRBD1. This TCR came from a human donor with alopecia areata. Written as DNA, the CDR3 is TGCGCCAGCAGCACACAACAGGGGGCGAGGGTCGCTCCCCAAGCTTTCTTT. Translated: CASSTQQGARVAPQAFF.